What follows describes a single TCR beta chain. Its cognate antigen has yet to be identified. It has no much larger one-base neighbor in the sample; base qualities were not kept. Using the deep immunoSEQ assay, multiplex PCR amplified TCR CDR3 regions from genomic DNA. Extracted genomic DNA from each cell subset was spread evenly across all wells of several immunoSEQ 96-well plates, with each plate serving as a replicate. For sorted subsets, each replicate PCR was loaded with roughly 0.2 ug genomic DNA, equivalent to approximately 27,000 T cell genomes. The purified libraries were quantified using a Qubit 3.0 fluorometer, sized with a Bioanalyzer 2100, and then quantified again using the KAPA Library Quantification kit. Every immunoSEQ 96-well plate was sequenced on a separate single-read 150-cycle Illumina NextSeq 550 flow cell. Per the authors' processing: Because the immunoSEQ output included only junctional sequences and no quality scores, the filtering could not be the same as the filtering used for full-length reads. Sequences were annotated with PyIR, a Python wrapper for IgBLAST v1.9, using IMGT germline references to assign V/J genes and CDR3. Reads were filtered out if the reads had weak V/J assignments (E-value above 1e-6), no CDR3, stop codons, out-of-frame junctions, or ambiguous translated residues. A V3J clonotype was defined by an identical inferred V gene, J gene, and CDR3 amino acid sequence. The percentage overlap between two repertoires was calculated by dividing the number of shared unique clonotypes by the size of the smaller repertoire. RTK rarefaction, the Chao1 estimator, and Recon v2.1 estimates of unobserved clonotypes were used to assess repertoire richness. Generation probabilities for all TCRbeta clonotypes obtained by the gDNA method from a handful of donors were computed using OLGA. TCRdb carries this immuneACCESS record with in-frame sequences only. Its versions omit some clonotypes, under half of them owing to an unresolved V gene in the studies checked, with the rest unexplained. The DNA gave D and trimming, while V, J and clone size come from that table. The sample table records 550,000 to 750,000 clones; around 92% of these occur just once. Of the sample, 24% falls within the top ten clones.

The germline V gene encodes CDR1 SQVTM and CDR2 ANQGSEA. Here V drops 1 base and J drops 8 bases, and the junction holds 10 bases not matched to any gene. There are 15 amino acids in the CDR3, from cysteine to phenylalanine inclusive. The kept DNA is CDR3 alone, 45 bases in frame from the first base. This specimen comes from a study of shared clonotypes between healthy human individuals (dated by TCRdb to 2020 to 2022). Describing the broader study: The cohort comprised two women and three men aged 18 to 49 years. For each donor, CD4 naive and CD4 memory were each given three plates, CD8 naive was given two plates, and CD8 memory was given one plate. To estimate repertoire size and how much clonotypes are shared between individuals, the study performed deep sequencing of blood TCR repertoires from five healthy adults. To increase sequencing depth and limit assay-specific biases, different laboratories used diverse techniques to prepare libraries and sequence TCR repertoires. Leukapheresis yielded between about 0.85 and 10 billion PBMCs per donor. Study-wide findings and limitations: Only blood was sampled, and tissue TCR repertoires likely differ from those in blood. Naive subsets generally had larger estimated clonotype richness than memory subsets did. Because the study included a small number of donors, the genetic and exposure-history diversity represented was limited. When several donors were compared, the shared fraction of clonotypes was 5% to 6.5% for naive CD4, around 3.5% for naive CD8, 2.3% for memory CD4, and under 0.5% for memory CD8. Clonotypes shared by all four sorted-subset donors showed higher generation probabilities than non-shared clonotypes. Based on pairwise subsampling, the degree of clonotype sharing among donors was expected to be affected by sequencing depth. Even with the large sequencing depth, rarefaction of the sorted-subset datasets indicated that sequencing was incomplete.

CD8 naive samples consisted of CD45RO-negative cells that were positively selected for CCR7, yielding a CD45RA+CCR7+ population without TemRA cells. Donors were healthy HIV-negative adults with no recently reported acute infections or vaccinations. Every donor was a Caucasian adult residing in Nashville, Tennessee, USA. After blood collection by leukapheresis, PBMCs were isolated using Ficoll-Histopaque density gradient centrifugation and then cryopreserved in the vapor phase of liquid nitrogen. Analytical flow cytometry was used to check the purity and quantity of every magnetically sorted T cell population. Genomic DNA was isolated from every sorted fraction and measured by UV absorbance on a Nanodrop 2000c.

The V and J segments used are TRBV29-1 and TRBJ2-3, and TRBD2 aligns with 9 junction nucleotides. The receptor was isolated from a young man in good health. Sequences were obtained from naive CD8+ T cells sorted from blood. This sample's cell subset or site label indicates: CD45RA+CCR7+. The bases are TGCAGCGTTGAAGGATTAGCGGGAGTGTATGGTACGCAGTATTTT. Its product reads: CSVEGLAGVYGTQYF.